This T cell receptor (beta chain) appears in the sequencing data of a study of blood T cells in healthy people across ages. Regarding the study as a whole: Both higher diversity and more naive CD4+ cells marked long-lived donors when set against aged donors. Older age went with lower TCR beta diversity per million T cells, in a roughly linear way.

This clonotype occurred once. Its antigen remains unknown. Next came a second PCR, run for about 6 to 12 cycles, which used a sample-barcoded 5' primer along with a J-beta primer mix. In TCRdb, the 5' RACE reads were re-called with MiXCR into one record per CDR3 protein. The table shows roughly 560,000 distinct CDR3 sequences, with 20% to 30% occurring only once. This CDR3 comprises 16 residues. Germline V gene data show CDR1 as LGHNA and CDR2 as YNFKEQ. These data also formed part of another study, on T cells of mothers and their children.

The clonotype was recovered from a boy aged 5 to 17 in good health. Source material: blood. The chain is built from TRBV4-2 and TRBJ2-5, with 13 nucleotides matching TRBD2. The J call may be mistaken, given a closer DNA end match to TRBJ2-1. Here the CDR3 reads CASSRGRTSGSNEQFF. The CDR3 DNA follows: TGTGCCAGCAGCCGAGGGCGGACTAGCGGGAGCAATGAGCAGTTCTTC.